A single sample is the source of the 27 T cell receptor beta chains below, sequenced in a study of shared clonotypes between healthy human individuals. Sequenced by immunoSEQ multiplex PCR; TCRdb stores in-frame clones only, minus some. The data hold fewer than 600,000 clones, with less than 85% observed a single time. The sequencing sample was made of PBMCs. All receptors come from a woman between 40 and 55 years old in good health. Some clones in this sample may be carry-over from other donors' samples.

This chain connects TRBV7-2 to TRBJ2-3; D may be TRBD1 (5 bases). The germline gives CDR1 SGHTA, CDR2 FQGNSA. V was shortened by 3 bases and J by 2 bases, with 12 bases between the two germline ends. This CDR3 has 15 residues. The CDR3: CASSFGLGDTDTQYF. Written as DNA, the CDR3 is TGTGCCAGCAGCTTTGGCCTAGGGGACACAGATACGCAGTATTTT.

The rearrangement links TRBV28 to TRBJ1-2; D is ambiguous. The CDR3 contains 14 residues. Per the germline V gene, CDR1 is MDHEN and CDR2 is SYDVKM. V was shortened by 6 bases and J by 8 bases, with 19 bases between the two germline ends. The CDR3 sequence is CASRFPRANGGYTF. The CDR3 DNA reads TGTGCCAGCAGATTCCCCCGTGCTAACGGCGGCTACACCTTC.

This rearrangement joins TRBV23-1 to TRBJ2-1, with 7 bases that match TRBD1. TRBV23-1 counts as an open reading frame of uncertain function. The CDR3 covers 17 residues. After removal of 4 bases from V and 3 bases from J, the junction contained 12 bases not matched to a gene. The CDR3 bases are TGCGCCAGCAGTCGACAGCCAAGGGGACAGATCTACAATGAGCAGTTCTTC. Translating it yields CASSRQPRGQIYNEQFF.

In this sample, this clone turned up many times. V gene TRBV4-1 combines with J gene TRBJ2-5; a possible D gene is TRBD2 (5 bases). Trimming removed 4 bases at V and 2 bases at J, with 14 bases between. The CDR3 sequence is 15 residues long. Germline loops: CDR1 MGHRA, CDR2 YSYEKL. The CDR3 DNA reads TGCGCCAGCAGCCGCCAGTCGAGGAGGCAAGAGACCCAGTACTTC. Its protein is CASSRQSRRQETQYF.

The V and J genes are TRBV7-8 and TRBJ2-1; D might be TRBD1 (5 bases). Germline V lookup: CDR1 SGHVS, CDR2 FQNEAQ. V was cut by 0 bases and J by 8 bases, with 11 bases left in between. This CDR3 contains 14 residues. The DNA for the CDR3 is TGTGCCAGCAGCTTAGCATCTACAGGTTATGAGCAGTTCTTC. It codes for CASSLASTGYEQFF.

The genes are TRBV18 and TRBJ1-1; D is undetermined. Trimming took 8 bases from V and 0 from J, leaving 19 bases between them. Germline V gene data show CDR1 as KGHSH and CDR2 as LQKENI. The CDR3 spans 16 residues. The CDR3 reads CASLHPRTGVNTEAFF. For the CDR3, the DNA is TGTGCCAGCCTACACCCCCGGACGGGTGTGAACACTGAAGCTTTCTTT.

The J gene is TRBJ2-7, the V gene TRBV10-2; 12 nucleotides align to TRBD2. The CDR3 extends over 17 amino acids. In germline, CDR1 is WSHSY, CDR2 SAAADI. Unmatched junction bases numbered 8, after V lost 3 bases and J lost 2 bases. The CDR3 region is CASSDSSGRAATYEQYF. The CDR3 DNA reads TGCGCCAGCAGTGATTCTAGCGGGAGGGCCGCCACCTACGAGCAGTACTTC.

V and J are TRBV5-6 and TRBJ2-7; no clear D gene. Trimming removed 0 bases at V and 5 bases at J, with 12 bases between. CDR1 and CDR2 from the germline V gene are SGHDT and YYEEEE. The CDR3 runs to 14 residues. The CDR3 nucleotides are TGTGCCAGCAGCTTGGCCACAGCTTTCGACGAGCAGTACTTC. This translates into CASSLATAFDEQYF.

V is TRBV6-1 and J is TRBJ1-2; weak D call: TRBD1 (6 bases). V lost 1 base to trimming and J lost 8 bases, with 14 bases between them. Germline loops: CDR1 MNHNS, CDR2 SASEGT. The CDR3 loop spans 14 amino acids. CDR3 nucleotide sequence: TGTGCCAGCAGTGAAGGGAGGGGGAGAGGAGGCTACACCTTC. Its translation is CASSEGRGRGGYTF.

The rearrangement links TRBV28 to TRBJ1-3; weak D call: TRBD1 (6 bases). The CDR3 is made up of 16 amino acids. Germline assignment: CDR1 MDHEN and CDR2 SYDVKM. With 2 bases removed from V and 2 bases from J, the gap between germline ends came to 13 bases. CDR3 bases: TGTGCCAGCAGTTTAACGGGGGGCCCCCCTGGAAACACCATATATTTT. It encodes CASSLTGGPPGNTIYF.

This clone showed up just once. The genes are TRBV19 and TRBJ1-3; D call uncertain. Germline V gene lookup returns CDR1 LNHDA and CDR2 SQIVND (reference sequence). This CDR3 spans 14 amino acids. The V and J ends lost 7 bases and 0 bases respectively, with 10 bases between them. The CDR3 reads CASKLGNSGNTIYF. In DNA, the CDR3 is TGTGCCAGTAAATTGGGAAACTCTGGAAACACCATATATTTT.

The sample holds one count of this clone. This chain joins TRBV19 and TRBJ2-7, with 9 bases matching TRBD2. Germline lookup yields CDR1 LNHDA and CDR2 SQIVND (reference sequence). After removal of 6 bases from V and 4 bases from J, the junction contained 7 bases not matched to a gene. The CDR3 length is 14 residues. CDR3 DNA: TGTGCCAGTAGCCCGGGGACTAGCTTGTACGAGCAGTACTTC. Its protein product is CASSPGTSLYEQYF. Full variable domain (outside the CDR3, taken from reference TRBV19 and TRBJ2-7): DGGITQSPKYLFRKEGQNVTLSCEQNLNHDAMYWYRQDPGQGLRLIYYSQIVNDFQKGDIAEGYSVSREKKESFPLTVTSAQKNPTAFYLCASSPGTSLYEQYFGPGTRLTVT.

This clone has just a few counts. The V and J genes are TRBV7-3 and TRBJ1-2, with D possibly being TRBD1 (6 bases). Germline CDR1 SGHTA, CDR2 FQGTGA. There are 15 residues in the CDR3. V was clipped by 5 bases and J by 2 bases, with 15 bases between them. The CDR3 bases are TGTGCCAGCAGCCCCCGCGGGGGGCCCAACTATGGCTACACCTTC. It codes for CASSPRGGPNYGYTF.

This clone was detected many times. The chain uses TRBV7-2 and TRBJ2-1, with D possibly called TRBD1 or TRBD2 (5 bases each). Germline assignment: CDR1 SGHTA and CDR2 FQGNSA. There are 15 residues in the CDR3. Trimming took off 6 bases at V and 0 bases at J, with 12 bases between the two ends. In nucleotides, the CDR3 is TGTGCCAGCAGTCGGGACCTCCTCTCCTACAATGAGCAGTTCTTC. It codes for CASSRDLLSYNEQFF.

The chain couples TRBV6-6 to TRBJ2-7; 8 bases match TRBD2. The CDR3 contains 14 residues. J lost 5 bases, V lost 4 bases, and 7 bases had no gene match. Looked up from germline, CDR1 is MNHNY and CDR2 is SVGAGI (reference sequence). The DNA for the CDR3 is TGTGCCAGCAGTTCTCCCGGGAGGGCCGACGAGCAGTACTTC. Residues: CASSSPGRADEQYF.

The chain has TRBV14 and TRBJ1-1, with D uncertain. Trimming removed 8 bases from V and 5 bases from J, with 18 bases in between. The CDR3 is made up of 14 amino acids. Per the germline V gene, CDR1 is SGHDN and CDR2 is FVKESK. The CDR3, as DNA: TGTGCCAGCTCCAAGGCGTACGGGGATACTGAAGCTTTCTTT. It is translated as CASSKAYGDTEAFF.

The rearrangement joins TRBV14 to TRBJ2-7, with D perhaps TRBD1 (7 bases). In germline, CDR1 is SGHDN, CDR2 FVKESK. With 4 bases removed from V and 7 bases from J, the gap between germline ends came to 14 bases. CDR3 length equals 13 residues. This CDR3 is CASSRRGPGEQYF. The CDR3 DNA is TGTGCCAGCAGCCGGAGGGGGCCTGGGGAGCAGTACTTC.

In this sample, this clone turned up once. The rearrangement joins TRBV5-8 to TRBJ2-7, with D perhaps matching TRBD2 (6 bases). V was pared by 3 bases and J by 1 base, with 11 bases between. Per the germline V gene, CDR1 is SGHTS and CDR2 is YDEGEE. This CDR3 region has 14 residues. Here the CDR3 DNA reads TGTGCCAGCAGCTGGGCGGGGATATCCTACGAGCAGTACTTC. This sequence encodes CASSWAGISYEQYF.

The genes are TRBV27 and TRBJ1-2; no firm D call. Trimming cost V 0 bases and J 5 bases, with 13 bases left between them. CDR1 is MNHEY and CDR2 is SMNVEV in the germline V gene (reference sequence). CDR3 length: 15 amino acids. The CDR3 loop reads CASSLSVSPGYGYTF. The CDR3 DNA follows: TGTGCCAGCAGTTTATCCGTGTCACCGGGATATGGCTACACCTTC.

The rearrangement uses TRBV21-1 and TRBJ1-5; the listed D gene, TRBD1, was not tested against the DNA. TRBV21-1 is a pseudogene segment. The CDR3 totals 16 residues. The CDR3: CASSPPRGQPNQPQHF. CDR3 DNA: TGTGCCAGCAGCCCCCCTCGGGGACAGCCTAATCAGCCCCAGCATTTT.

The chain carries TRBV5-1 and TRBJ2-3, with 7 bases lining up with TRBD1. The CDR3 has 17 residues. The V segment lost 4 bases and the J segment 4 bases; nucleotides outside the gene matches: 15. Germline V gene sequence: CDR1 SGHRS, CDR2 YFSETQ. CDR3 nucleotides: TGCGCCAGCAGCCGAGGGGGCGGACCCGGGGACCCAGATACGCAGTATTTT. Its protein product is CASSRGGGPGDPDTQYF.

The table lists this clone with a count of one. The V and J genes are TRBV7-2 and TRBJ2-6; D is unclear. The V end lost 1 base, the J end lost 0 bases, and 7 bases lay between the germline ends. The germline CDR1 and CDR2 sequences are SGHTA and FQGNSA. The CDR3 covers 16 residues. The chain's CDR3 is CASSLGAFSGANVLTF. The CDR3 bases are TGTGCCAGCAGCTTAGGGGCCTTCTCTGGGGCCAACGTCCTGACTTTC.

This sequence joins TRBV6-1 and TRBJ1-5; D call uncertain. This CDR3 comprises 13 residues. CDR1 is MNHNS and CDR2 is SASEGT in the germline V gene. Trimming shortened V by 1 base and J by 7 bases, and 8 bases separated the two germline ends. For the CDR3, the DNA is TGTGCCAGCAGTGAAGAAGGAGGGCAGCCCCAGCATTTT. Translation gives CASSEEGGQPQHF.

The table lists this clone with many counts. This chain joins TRBV7-2 and TRBJ2-1, with 9 bases aligning to TRBD2. Trimming at V came to 1 base and at J to 15 bases, leaving 7 bases not matched to a gene. Germline V gives CDR1 SGHTA, CDR2 FQGNSA. The CDR3 has 13 residues. CDR3 protein: CASSLVLAGGAFF. The CDR3, as DNA: TGTGCCAGCAGCTTAGTTCTGGCGGGAGGGGCGTTCTTC.

This sequence joins TRBV6-5 and TRBJ2-3; 9 bases fit TRBD1. Trimming cost V 4 bases and J 6 bases; bases outside gene matches: 8. This CDR3 spans 15 amino acids. The germline gives CDR1 MNHEY, CDR2 SVGAGI. CDR3 sequence (DNA): TGTGCCAGCAGTTCCGGGACAGGGTTGTTTGATACGCAGTATTTT. This encodes CASSSGTGLFDTQYF.

J is TRBJ1-5 and V is TRBV6-1; D unclear. Trimming shortened V by 7 bases and J by 5 bases, and 12 bases separated the two germline ends. Germline lookup yields CDR1 MNHNS and CDR2 SASEGT. CDR3 length: 13 residues. CDR3 region: CASTSPTYQPQHF. The CDR3 DNA sequence: TGTGCCAGCACCTCCCCGACCTATCAGCCCCAGCATTTT.

To note about this clone: A read error may produce the germline difference seen at one junction end. This sequence joins TRBV5-1 and TRBJ2-2; D gene uncertain. CDR1 is SGHRS and CDR2 is YFSETQ in the germline V gene. The CDR3 spans 12 residues. Written as DNA, the CDR3 is TGTGCCAGCAGCGTGACCGCCGGGGAGCTGTTTTTT. Its translation: CASSVTAGELFF.